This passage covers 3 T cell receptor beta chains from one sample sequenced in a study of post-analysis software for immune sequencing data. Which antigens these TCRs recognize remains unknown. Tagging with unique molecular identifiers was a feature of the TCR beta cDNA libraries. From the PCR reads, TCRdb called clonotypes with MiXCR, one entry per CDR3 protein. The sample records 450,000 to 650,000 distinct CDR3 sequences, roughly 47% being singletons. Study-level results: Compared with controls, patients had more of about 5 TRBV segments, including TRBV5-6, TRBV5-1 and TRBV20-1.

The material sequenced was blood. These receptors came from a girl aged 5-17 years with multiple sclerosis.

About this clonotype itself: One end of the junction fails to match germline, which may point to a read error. DNA of the CDR3: TGTGCCACCAGCAGTCCCAGAAGACTATACTATGACTACACCTTC. Translated: CATSSPRRLYYDYTF. The chain combines TRBV15 with TRBJ1-2; D not certain. Germline assignment: CDR1 LNHNV and CDR2 YYDKDF (reference sequence). The length of the CDR3 is 15 residues.

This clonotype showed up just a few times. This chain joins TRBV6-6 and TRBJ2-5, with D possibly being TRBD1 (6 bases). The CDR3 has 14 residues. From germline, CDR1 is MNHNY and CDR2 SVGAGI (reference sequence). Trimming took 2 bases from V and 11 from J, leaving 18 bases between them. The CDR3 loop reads CASSYGDVSGQQYF. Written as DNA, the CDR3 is TGTGCCAGCAGTTACGGGGACGTATCAGGACAGCAGTACTTC.

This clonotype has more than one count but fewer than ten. This CDR3 is CASSQDEAGVMYTQYF. CDR3 nucleotide sequence: TGTGCCAGCAGCCAAGACGAAGCGGGAGTTATGTATACGCAGTATTTT. The rearrangement links TRBV4-2 to TRBJ2-3, with 8 nucleotides matching TRBD2. Trimming at V came to 0 bases and at J to 7 bases, leaving 9 bases not matched to a gene. CDR3 length: 16 amino acids. In germline, CDR1 is LGHNA, CDR2 YNFKEQ.